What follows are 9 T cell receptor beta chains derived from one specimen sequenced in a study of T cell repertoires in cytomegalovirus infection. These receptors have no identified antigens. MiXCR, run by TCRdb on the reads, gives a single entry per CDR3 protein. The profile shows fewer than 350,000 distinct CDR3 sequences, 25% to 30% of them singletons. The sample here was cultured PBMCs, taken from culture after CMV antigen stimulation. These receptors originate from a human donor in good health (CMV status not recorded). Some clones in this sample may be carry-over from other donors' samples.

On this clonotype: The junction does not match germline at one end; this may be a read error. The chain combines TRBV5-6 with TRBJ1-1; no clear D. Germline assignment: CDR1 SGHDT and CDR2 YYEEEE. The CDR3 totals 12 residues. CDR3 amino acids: CASSLSGPIPEF. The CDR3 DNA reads TGTGCCAGCAGCTTGTCTGGGCCCATCCCGGAATTT.

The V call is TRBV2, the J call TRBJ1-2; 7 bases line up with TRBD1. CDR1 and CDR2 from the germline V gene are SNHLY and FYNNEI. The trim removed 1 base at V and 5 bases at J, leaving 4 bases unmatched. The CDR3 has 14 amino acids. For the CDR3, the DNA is TGTGCCAGCAGTGAAGGGAGGGACAGATATGGCTACACCTTC. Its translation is CASSEGRDRYGYTF.

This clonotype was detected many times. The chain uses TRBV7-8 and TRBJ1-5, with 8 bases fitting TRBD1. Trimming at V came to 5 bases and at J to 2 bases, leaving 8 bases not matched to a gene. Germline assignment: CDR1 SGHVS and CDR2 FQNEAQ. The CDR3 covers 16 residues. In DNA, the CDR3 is TGTGCCAGCAGCCCAAGGACAGGGATGGGCAATCAGCCCCAGCATTTT. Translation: CASSPRTGMGNQPQHF.

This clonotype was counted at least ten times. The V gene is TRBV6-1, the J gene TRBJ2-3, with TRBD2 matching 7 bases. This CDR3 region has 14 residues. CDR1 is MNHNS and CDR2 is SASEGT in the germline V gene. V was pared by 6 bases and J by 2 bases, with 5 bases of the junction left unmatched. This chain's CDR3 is CASSLTSTTDTQYF. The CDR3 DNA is TGTGCCAGCAGCTTGACTAGCACCACAGATACGCAGTATTTT.

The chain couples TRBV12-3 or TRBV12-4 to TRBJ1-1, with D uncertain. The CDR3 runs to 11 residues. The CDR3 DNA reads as TGTGCTGGAGGGAGCGACACTGAAGCTTTCTTT. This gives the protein CAGGSDTEAFF.

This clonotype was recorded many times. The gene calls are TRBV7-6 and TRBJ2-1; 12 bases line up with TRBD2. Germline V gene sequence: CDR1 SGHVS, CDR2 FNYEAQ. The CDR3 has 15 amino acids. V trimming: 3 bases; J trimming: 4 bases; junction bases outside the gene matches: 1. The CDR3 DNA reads TGTGCCAGCAGCTTTACTAGCGGGGGGTACAATGAGCAGTTCTTC. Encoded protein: CASSFTSGGYNEQFF.

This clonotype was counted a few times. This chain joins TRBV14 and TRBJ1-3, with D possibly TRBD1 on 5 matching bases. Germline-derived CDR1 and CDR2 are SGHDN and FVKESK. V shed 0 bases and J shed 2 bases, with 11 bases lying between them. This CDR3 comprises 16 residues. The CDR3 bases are TGTGCCAGCAGCCAAGATCCAGGGCTGCCTGGAAACACCATATATTTT. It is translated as CASSQDPGLPGNTIYF.

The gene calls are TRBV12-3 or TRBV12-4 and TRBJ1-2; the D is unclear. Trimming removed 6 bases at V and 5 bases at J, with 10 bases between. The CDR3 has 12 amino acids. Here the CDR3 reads CASSRTEYGYTF. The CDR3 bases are TGTGCCAGCAGCCGTACAGAGTATGGCTACACCTTC.

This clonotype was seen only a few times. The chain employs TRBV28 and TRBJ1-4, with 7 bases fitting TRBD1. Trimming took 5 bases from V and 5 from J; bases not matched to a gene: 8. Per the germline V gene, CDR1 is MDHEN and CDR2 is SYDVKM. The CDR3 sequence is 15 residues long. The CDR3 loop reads CASSVPGQLNEKLFF. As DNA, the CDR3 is TGTGCCAGCAGTGTACCGGGACAGCTAAATGAAAAACTGTTTTTT.